These 20 T cell receptor beta chains originate from one sample sequenced in a study of blood T cells in healthy people across ages. A second roughly 7 to 12 cycle PCR used barcoded and J-beta primers. TCRdb fed the 5' RACE reads into MiXCR, producing one record per CDR3 protein. The table lists roughly 930,000 distinct CDR3 sequences, around 48% of them singletons, with 13% in the top ten. The sequenced sample consisted of blood. The receptors here all came from a man aged 25 to 45 in good health.

The chain recombines TRBV9 with TRBJ2-1, with D tentatively TRBD2 (6 bases). CDR3 length: 15 amino acids. V lost 5 bases to trimming and J lost 2 bases, with 14 bases between them. Germline V lookup: CDR1 SGDLS, CDR2 YYNGEE. The CDR3, as DNA: TGTGCCAGCAGTCTTACTAGCAGTCCCTACAATGAGCAGTTCTTC. Encoded protein: CASSLTSSPYNEQFF.

This clonotype was recorded at least ten times. The genes are TRBV3-1 and TRBJ1-2, with D unclear. CDR1 is LGHDT and CDR2 is YNNKEL in the germline V gene (reference sequence). Trimming left V 1 base short and J 3 bases short, with 9 bases between. The CDR3 totals 14 residues. In nucleotides, the CDR3 is TGTGCCAGCAGCCAAGGGTCCAGCCACTATGGCTACACCTTC. It is translated as CASSQGSSHYGYTF.

This clonotype was picked up a small number of times. This sequence joins TRBV28 and TRBJ2-1, with D possibly TRBD1 on 5 matching bases. Germline CDR1 MDHEN, CDR2 SYDVKM. CDR3 size: 13 residues. The V and J ends lost 7 bases and 3 bases respectively, with 10 bases between them. DNA for the CDR3: TGTGCCAGCAAAGGGGCCTACTACAATGAGCAGTTCTTC. It encodes CASKGAYYNEQFF.

The V call is TRBV29-1, the J call TRBJ2-1; D may correspond to TRBD1 or TRBD2 (6 bases each). Between the trimmed V and J ends, which lost 6 bases and 9 bases, there was a span of 21 bases. The CDR3 is 14 residues long. Germline-derived CDR1 and CDR2 are SQVTM and ANQGSEA. The CDR3 is CSVLSGGDFGEQFF. The CDR3 DNA reads TGCAGCGTCTTATCCGGGGGCGACTTTGGTGAGCAGTTCTTC.

This clonotype was picked up a small number of times. This chain joins TRBV20-1 and TRBJ2-1; either TRBD1 or TRBD2 may fit D (6 bases each). Germline loops: CDR1 DFQATT, CDR2 SNEGSKA (reference sequence). The CDR3 extends over 13 amino acids. V dropped 3 bases and J dropped 10 bases, with 16 bases sitting between them. CDR3 amino acids: CSARSDRRDEQFF. The CDR3 DNA sequence: TGCAGTGCTAGGAGCGACAGGAGGGACGAGCAGTTCTTC.

V is TRBV29-1 and J is TRBJ2-3; the D call may be TRBD1 or TRBD2 (6 bases each). The V gene lost 6 bases and the J gene lost 0 bases, with 10 bases spanning the gap. Germline lookup yields CDR1 SQVTM and CDR2 ANQGSEA. The CDR3 is made up of 13 amino acids. For the CDR3, the DNA is TGCAGCGTGAGGGGGAGGAGCACAGATACGCAGTATTTT. Translating gives CSVRGRSTDTQYF.

A few counts support this clonotype. V usage is TRBV7-9 and J usage is TRBJ2-3; D may match TRBD1 or TRBD2 (5 bases each). Germline V CDR1 and CDR2: SEHNR, FQNEAQ (reference sequence). Trimming took 8 bases from V and 3 from J, leaving 21 bases between them. The CDR3 loop spans 16 amino acids. The CDR3 spells CASGPASIGTTDTQYF. CDR3 in DNA: TGTGCCAGCGGCCCCGCCTCGATCGGGACGACAGATACGCAGTATTTT.

The CDR3 nucleotides read TGTGCCAGCGCCCCTAGCGGGGGCTACGAGCAGTACTTC. Encoded protein: CASAPSGGYEQYF. This chain links TRBV27 with TRBJ2-7, with 10 bases aligning to TRBD2. Germline V gene lookup returns CDR1 MNHEY and CDR2 SMNVEV (reference sequence). V was pared by 8 bases and J by 3 bases, with 4 bases of the junction left unmatched. The CDR3 sequence is 13 residues long.

The rearrangement links TRBV12-3 or TRBV12-4 to TRBJ2-5; 10 nucleotides agree with TRBD1. Losses at the gene ends were 6 bases for V and 1 base for J; bases not matched to a gene: 8. This CDR3 contains 16 residues. CDR3 DNA: TGTGCCAGCAGCGCTAGACAGGGGGCGATCCAAGAGACCCAGTACTTC. It is translated as CASSARQGAIQETQYF.

This chain uses TRBV5-1 with TRBJ2-2; 7 positions match TRBD1. The trim removed 4 bases at V and 2 bases at J, leaving 5 bases unmatched. Germline V lookup: CDR1 SGHRS, CDR2 YFSETQ. The CDR3 has 15 amino acids. CDR3 loop: CASSPGQFNTGELFF. CDR3 coding DNA: TGCGCCAGCAGCCCGGGACAGTTCAACACCGGGGAGCTGTTTTTT.

This clonotype was detected only a few times. This chain joins TRBV10-3 and TRBJ1-5; D not certain. From germline, CDR1 is ENHRY and CDR2 SYGVKD. Trimming shortened V by 3 bases and J by 6 bases, and 12 bases separated the two germline ends. The CDR3 consists of 14 residues. Here the CDR3 DNA reads TGTGCCATCAGTGACGGTGGGATGGGTCAGCCCCAGCATTTT. Translation gives CAISDGGMGQPQHF.

A few counts support this clonotype. V gene TRBV5-4 combines with J gene TRBJ2-5; D is possibly TRBD1 (5 bases). The CDR3 covers 15 residues. Germline CDR1 and CDR2: SGHNT and YYREEE (reference sequence). Trimming pared 3 bases from V and 2 bases from J, leaving 14 bases between. CDR3 protein: CASSYGQSRQETQYF. The CDR3 nucleotides are TGTGCCAGCAGCTACGGACAATCTCGGCAAGAGACCCAGTACTTC.

This sequence joins TRBV6-2 or TRBV6-3 and TRBJ1-1, with 9 bases matching TRBD1. The CDR3 has 13 residues. Germline V gives CDR1 MNHEY, CDR2 SVGEGT. After removal of 5 bases from V and 5 bases from J, the junction contained 3 bases not matched to a gene. The chain's CDR3 is CASSDRGETEAFF. The CDR3 DNA sequence: TGTGCCAGCAGTGACAGGGGGGAAACTGAAGCTTTCTTT.

This rearrangement joins TRBV6-5 to TRBJ1-4, with TRBD1 identical over 9 bases. Losses at the gene ends were 4 bases for V and 7 bases for J; bases not matched to a gene: 7. Germline V gene data show CDR1 as MNHEY and CDR2 as SVGAGI. CDR3 length equals 15 residues. This CDR3 reads CASSSDRQGGEKLFF. Written as DNA, the CDR3 is TGTGCCAGCAGTTCCGATCGACAGGGGGGTGAAAAACTGTTTTTT.

This rearrangement joins TRBV7-9 to TRBJ2-5; 10 bases are shared with TRBD1. Trimming at V came to 6 bases and at J to 5 bases, leaving 6 bases not matched to a gene. CDR3 length equals 14 residues. Germline assignment: CDR1 SEHNR and CDR2 FQNEAQ (reference sequence). CDR3 sequence: CASRRQGARETQYF. In DNA form, the CDR3 reads TGTGCCAGCAGACGACAGGGGGCTAGGGAGACCCAGTACTTC.

The rearrangement links TRBV3-1 to TRBJ1-2; 12 bases match TRBD1. The CDR3 covers 16 residues. Germline CDR1 and CDR2: LGHDT and YNNKEL (reference sequence). V dropped 4 bases and J dropped 5; count of bases not matched to a gene: 8. CDR3 in DNA: TGTGCCAGCAGCCCACGACGGGACAGGGGGCGATATGGCTACACCTTC. The encoded protein is CASSPRRDRGRYGYTF.

The V call is TRBV30, the J call TRBJ1-5, with D possibly matching TRBD1 (5 bases). CDR3 length equals 14 residues. Trimming left V 3 bases short and J 1 base short, with 10 bases between. CDR1 is GTSNPN and CDR2 is SVGIG in the germline V gene (reference sequence). DNA of the CDR3: TGTGCCTGGAGGGAGAGGGGAAGCAATCAGCCCCAGCATTTT. Amino acids: CAWRERGSNQPQHF.

Here the CDR3 DNA reads TGTGCCAGCAGCTCCCCTGATGGTGGGGGGAATGGCTATGGCTACACCTTC. Its protein product is CASSSPDGGGNGYGYTF. This chain links TRBV3-1 with TRBJ1-2; possible D gene TRBD1, 5 bases. The germline gives CDR1 LGHDT, CDR2 YNNKEL (reference sequence). The CDR3 contains 17 residues. The V end was cut by 5 bases, the J end by 4 bases, with 23 bases between.

This clonotype was seen a handful of times. V and J are TRBV12-3 or TRBV12-4 and TRBJ1-2; TRBD1 agrees at 7 bases. Germline trimming cut 6 bases from V and 0 bases from J; bases unmatched to any gene: 10. This CDR3 has 16 residues. Here the CDR3 reads CASSSLGGTANYGYTF. The CDR3, as DNA: TGTGCCAGCAGCTCCTTGGGAGGGACAGCTAACTATGGCTACACCTTC.

Details on this clonotype: Compared with germline, one end of the junction differs, possibly owing to a read error. The CDR3 here is CASNLSGGGETQYF. In DNA form, the CDR3 reads TGTGCCAGCAACTTAAGTGGGGGCGGGGAGACCCAGTACTTC. The rearrangement links TRBV13 to TRBJ2-5, with TRBD1 as a possible D gene (6 bases). The CDR3 is 14 amino acids. Germline assignment: CDR1 PRHDT and CDR2 FYEKMQ (reference sequence).